This T cell receptor beta chain stems from a study of breast tumors, draining lymph nodes, adjacent tissues. Findings and limits, study-wide: Tumor repertoires ranked between lymph nodes and nontumor tissue in diversity, with V and J gene preferences.

TCRdb re-derived calls from the multiplex PCR reads in MiXCR, one entry per CDR3 protein. The data contain 60,000 to 75,000 distinct CDR3 sequences, roughly 59% of them singletons. Concerning this clonotype: Its specificity is unknown.

The length of the CDR3 is 13 residues. Germline lookup yields CDR1 MRHNA and CDR2 SNTAGT. Trimming removed 10 bases at V and 0 bases at J, with 13 bases between. The chain carries TRBV6-4 and TRBJ2-7, with D unclear. The receptor's source is a female donor with breast cancer. Some clones in this sample may be carry-over from other donors' samples. The source material was breast tumor tissue. The CDR3 DNA reads as TGTGCCATCTCTCGGAGTTGCTCCTACGAGCAGTACTTC. Amino acid sequence: CAISRSCSYEQYF.